The sequence of this T cell receptor (beta chain) was determined in a study of early T cells in non-severe SARS-CoV-2 infection. The overall study: Bulk RNA isolated from unsorted whole blood underwent sequencing; chains were not paired.

This clonotype was detected a few times. The germline CDR1 and CDR2 sequences are MDHEN and SYDVKM. CDR3 length equals 15 residues. The V end was cut by 6 bases, the J end by 3 bases, with 14 bases between. Unique molecular identifiers (one per individual cDNA molecule) were attached. TCRdb reprocessed the 5' RACE reads with MiXCR, giving one entry per CDR3 protein. Counted here are approximately 100,000 distinct CDR3 sequences, 14% occurring once; the ten biggest clones make up under 7.5%. Sequencing was performed on whole blood. This TCR came from an adult who was a healthcare worker with PCR-confirmed SARS-CoV-2 infection or an uninfected control (not recorded which). The chain uses TRBV28 and TRBJ2-2; maybe TRBD2 (6 bases). CDR3 in DNA: TGTGCCAGCAGAACGGGGACTCAATACACCGGGGAGCTGTTTTTT. This codes for CASRTGTQYTGELFF.